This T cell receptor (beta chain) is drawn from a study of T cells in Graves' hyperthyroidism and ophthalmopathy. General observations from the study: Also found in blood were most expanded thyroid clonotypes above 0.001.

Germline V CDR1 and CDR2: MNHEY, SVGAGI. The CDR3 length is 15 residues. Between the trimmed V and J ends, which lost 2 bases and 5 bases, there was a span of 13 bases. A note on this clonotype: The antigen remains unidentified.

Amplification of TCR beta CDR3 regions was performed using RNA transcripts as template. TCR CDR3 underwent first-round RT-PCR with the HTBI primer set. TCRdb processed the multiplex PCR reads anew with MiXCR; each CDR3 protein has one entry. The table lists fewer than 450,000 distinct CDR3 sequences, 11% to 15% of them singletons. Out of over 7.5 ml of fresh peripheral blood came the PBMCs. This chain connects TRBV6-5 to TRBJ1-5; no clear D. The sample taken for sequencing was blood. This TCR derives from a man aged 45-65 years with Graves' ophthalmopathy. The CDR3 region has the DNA TGTGCCAGCAGTTACCGATCGGGGTTGGATCAGCCCCAGCATTTT. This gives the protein CASSYRSGLDQPQHF.